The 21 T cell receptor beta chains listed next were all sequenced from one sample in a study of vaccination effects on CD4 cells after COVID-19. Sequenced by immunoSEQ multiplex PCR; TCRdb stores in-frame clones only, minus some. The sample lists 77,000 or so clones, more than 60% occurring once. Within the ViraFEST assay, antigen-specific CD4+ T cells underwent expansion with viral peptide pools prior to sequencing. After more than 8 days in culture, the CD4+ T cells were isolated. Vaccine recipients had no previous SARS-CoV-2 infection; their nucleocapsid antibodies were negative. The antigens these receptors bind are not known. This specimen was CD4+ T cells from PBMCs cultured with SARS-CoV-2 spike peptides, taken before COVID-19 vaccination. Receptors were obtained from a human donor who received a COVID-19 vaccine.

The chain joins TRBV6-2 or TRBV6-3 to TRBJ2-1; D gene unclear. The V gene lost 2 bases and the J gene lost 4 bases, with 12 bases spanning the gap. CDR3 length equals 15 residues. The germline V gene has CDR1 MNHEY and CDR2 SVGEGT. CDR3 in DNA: TGTGCCAGCAGTTACGAAGTGGCCTGGTACAATGAGCAGTTCTTC. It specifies CASSYEVAWYNEQFF.

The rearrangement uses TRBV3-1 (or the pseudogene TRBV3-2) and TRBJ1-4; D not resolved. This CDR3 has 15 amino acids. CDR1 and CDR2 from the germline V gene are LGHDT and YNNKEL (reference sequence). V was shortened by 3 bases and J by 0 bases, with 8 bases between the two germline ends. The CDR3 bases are TGTGCCAGCAGCCAGATTTGGGCAACTAATGAAAAACTGTTTTTT. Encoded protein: CASSQIWATNEKLFF.

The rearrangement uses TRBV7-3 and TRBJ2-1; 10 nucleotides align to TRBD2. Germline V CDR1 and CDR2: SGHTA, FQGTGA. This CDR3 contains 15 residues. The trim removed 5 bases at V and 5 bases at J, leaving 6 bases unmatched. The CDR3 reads CASSTRSGGDNEQFF. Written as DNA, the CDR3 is TGTGCCAGCAGCACACGAAGCGGGGGGGACAATGAGCAGTTCTTC.

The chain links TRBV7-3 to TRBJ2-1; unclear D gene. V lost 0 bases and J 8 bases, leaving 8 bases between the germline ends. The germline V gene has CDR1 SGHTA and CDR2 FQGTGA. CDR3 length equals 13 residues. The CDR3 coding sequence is TGTGCCAGCAGCTTAACTCGAGAGTATGAGCAGTTCTTC. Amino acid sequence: CASSLTREYEQFF.

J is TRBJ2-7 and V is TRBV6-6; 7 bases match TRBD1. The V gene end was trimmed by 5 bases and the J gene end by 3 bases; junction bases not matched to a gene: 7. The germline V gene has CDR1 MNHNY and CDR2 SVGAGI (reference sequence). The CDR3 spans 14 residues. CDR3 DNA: TGTGCCAGCAGTCGACAGGGCAAGTTCTACGAGCAGTACGTC. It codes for CASSRQGKFYEQYV.

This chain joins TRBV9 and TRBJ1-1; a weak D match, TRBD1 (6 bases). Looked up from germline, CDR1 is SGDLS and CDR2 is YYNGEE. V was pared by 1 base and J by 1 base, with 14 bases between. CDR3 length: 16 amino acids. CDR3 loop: CASSVSPAGANTEAFF. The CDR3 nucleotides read TGTGCCAGCAGCGTATCCCCAGCAGGGGCGAACACTGAAGCTTTCTTT. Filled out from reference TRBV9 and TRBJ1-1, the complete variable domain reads DSGVTQTPKHLITATGQRVTLRCSPRSGDLSVYWYQQSLDQGLQFLIQYYNGEERAKGNILERFSAQQFPDLHSELNLSSLELGDSALYFCASSVSPAGANTEAFFGQGTRLTVV.

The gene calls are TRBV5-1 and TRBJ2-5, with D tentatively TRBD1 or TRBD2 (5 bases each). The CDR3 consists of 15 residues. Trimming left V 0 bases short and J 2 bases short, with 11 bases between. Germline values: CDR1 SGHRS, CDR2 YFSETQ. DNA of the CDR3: TGCGCCAGCAGCTTGGCTCCGGGACGGCAAGAGACCCAGTACTTC. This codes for CASSLAPGRQETQYF. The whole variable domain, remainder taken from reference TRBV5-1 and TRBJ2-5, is KAGVTQTPRYLIKTRGQQVTLSCSPISGHRSVSWYQQTPGQGLQFLFEYFSETQRNKGNFPGRFSGRQFSNSRSEMNVSTLELGDSALYLCASSLAPGRQETQYFGPGTRLLVL.

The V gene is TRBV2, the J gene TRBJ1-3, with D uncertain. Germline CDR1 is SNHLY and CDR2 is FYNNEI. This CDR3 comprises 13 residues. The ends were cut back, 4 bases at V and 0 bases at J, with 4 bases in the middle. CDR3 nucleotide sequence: TGTGCCAGCAGTGTAACCTCTGGAAACACCATATATTTT. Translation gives CASSVTSGNTIYF.

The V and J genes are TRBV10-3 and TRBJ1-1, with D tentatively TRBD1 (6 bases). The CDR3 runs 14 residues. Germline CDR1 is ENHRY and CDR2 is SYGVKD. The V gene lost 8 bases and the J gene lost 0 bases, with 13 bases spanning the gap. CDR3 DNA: TGTGCCATCCGATCAGGACAGCTGAACACTGAAGCTTTCTTT. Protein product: CAIRSGQLNTEAFF.

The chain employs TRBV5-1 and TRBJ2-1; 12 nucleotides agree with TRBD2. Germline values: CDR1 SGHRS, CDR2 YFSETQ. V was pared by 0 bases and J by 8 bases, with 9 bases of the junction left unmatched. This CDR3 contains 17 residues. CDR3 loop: CASSLALAGGLVDEQFF. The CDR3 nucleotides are TGCGCCAGCAGCTTGGCTCTAGCGGGGGGGCTGGTCGATGAGCAGTTCTTC.

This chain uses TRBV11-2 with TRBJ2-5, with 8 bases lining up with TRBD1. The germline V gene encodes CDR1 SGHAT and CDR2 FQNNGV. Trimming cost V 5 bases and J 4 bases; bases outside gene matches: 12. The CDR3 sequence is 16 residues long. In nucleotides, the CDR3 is TGTGCCAGCAGCGTACTGCGCAGGGGGCTAGGAGAGACCCAGTACTTC. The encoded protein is CASSVLRRGLGETQYF.

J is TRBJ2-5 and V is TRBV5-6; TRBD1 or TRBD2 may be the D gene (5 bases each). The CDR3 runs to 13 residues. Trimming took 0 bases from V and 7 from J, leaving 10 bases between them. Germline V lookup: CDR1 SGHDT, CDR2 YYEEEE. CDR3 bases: TGTGCCAGCAGCTTGGAGCCTGGGGGGACCCAGTACTTC. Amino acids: CASSLEPGGTQYF.

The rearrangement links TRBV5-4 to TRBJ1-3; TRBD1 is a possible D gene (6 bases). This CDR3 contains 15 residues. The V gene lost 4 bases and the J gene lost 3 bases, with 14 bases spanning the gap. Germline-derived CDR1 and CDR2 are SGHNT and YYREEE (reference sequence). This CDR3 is CASSQATGYGNTIYF. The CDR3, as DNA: TGTGCCAGCAGCCAAGCGACAGGATATGGAAACACCATATATTTT.

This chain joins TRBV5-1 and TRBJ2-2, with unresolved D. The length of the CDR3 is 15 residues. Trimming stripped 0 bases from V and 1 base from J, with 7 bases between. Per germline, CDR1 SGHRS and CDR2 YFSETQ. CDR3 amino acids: CASSLDPLNTGELFF. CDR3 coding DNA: TGCGCCAGCAGCTTGGACCCACTGAACACCGGGGAGCTGTTTTTT.

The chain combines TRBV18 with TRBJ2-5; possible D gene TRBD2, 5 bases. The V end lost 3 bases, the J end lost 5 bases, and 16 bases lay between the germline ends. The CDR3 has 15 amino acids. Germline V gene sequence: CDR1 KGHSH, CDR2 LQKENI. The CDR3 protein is CASSPHLGEMETQYF. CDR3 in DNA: TGTGCCAGCTCACCCCACCTTGGGGAGATGGAGACCCAGTACTTC.

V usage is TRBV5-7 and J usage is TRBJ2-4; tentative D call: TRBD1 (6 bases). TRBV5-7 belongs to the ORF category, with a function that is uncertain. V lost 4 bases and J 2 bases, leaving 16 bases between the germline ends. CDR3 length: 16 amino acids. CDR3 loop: CASSDARTVSKNIQYF. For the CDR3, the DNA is TGTGCCAGCAGCGACGCCCGGACAGTCTCCAAAAACATTCAGTACTTC.

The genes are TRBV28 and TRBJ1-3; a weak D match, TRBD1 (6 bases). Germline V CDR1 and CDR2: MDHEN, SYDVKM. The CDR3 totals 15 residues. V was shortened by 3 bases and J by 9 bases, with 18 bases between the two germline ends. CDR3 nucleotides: TGTGCCAGCAGTTTCAAATTACAGGGCCCGGGCACCATATATTTT. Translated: CASSFKLQGPGTIYF.

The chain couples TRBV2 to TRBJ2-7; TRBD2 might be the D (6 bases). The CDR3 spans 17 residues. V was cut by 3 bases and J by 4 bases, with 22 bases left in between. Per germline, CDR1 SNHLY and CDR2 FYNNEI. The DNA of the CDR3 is TGTGCCAGCAGTGAGGAGGGATCCCGTCACTGGGCTTACGAGCAGTACGTC. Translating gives CASSEEGSRHWAYEQYV.

The CDR3 sequence: CASSEGPEIEAFF. Here the CDR3 DNA reads TGTGCCAGCAGTGAGGGACCGGAGATTGAAGCTTTCTTT. The genes are TRBV2 and TRBJ1-1; D might be TRBD1 (5 bases). This CDR3 region has 13 residues. The germline V and J ends were trimmed by 3 bases and 7 bases, with 12 bases remaining between them. The V gene's germline CDR1 is SNHLY and CDR2 FYNNEI.

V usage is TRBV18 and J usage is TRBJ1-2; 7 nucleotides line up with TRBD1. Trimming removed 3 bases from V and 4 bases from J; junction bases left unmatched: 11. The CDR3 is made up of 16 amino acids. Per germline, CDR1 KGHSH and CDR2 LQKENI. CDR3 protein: CASSPSQGSKGYGYTF. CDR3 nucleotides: TGTGCCAGCTCACCTTCACAGGGGAGTAAGGGCTATGGCTACACCTTC.

Here the CDR3 reads CATSDSGQSSNQPQHF. The CDR3, as DNA: TGTGCCACCAGTGACTCCGGACAGTCTAGCAATCAGCCCCAGCATTTT. The chain combines TRBV24-1 with TRBJ1-5; D may be TRBD1 (6 bases). Trimming pared 4 bases from V and 0 bases from J, leaving 12 bases between. Per the germline V gene, CDR1 is KGHDR and CDR2 is SFDVKD. The CDR3 is 16 amino acids.